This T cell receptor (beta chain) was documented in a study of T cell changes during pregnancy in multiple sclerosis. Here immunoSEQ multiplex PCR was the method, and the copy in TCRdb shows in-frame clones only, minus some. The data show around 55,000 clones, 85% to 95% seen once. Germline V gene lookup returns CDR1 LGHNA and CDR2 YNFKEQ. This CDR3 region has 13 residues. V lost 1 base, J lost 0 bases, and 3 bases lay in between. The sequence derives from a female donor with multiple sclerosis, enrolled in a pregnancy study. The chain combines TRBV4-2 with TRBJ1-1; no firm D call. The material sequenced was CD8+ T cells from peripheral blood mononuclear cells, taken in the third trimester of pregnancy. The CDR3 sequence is CASSQAVNTEAFF. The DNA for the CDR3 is TGTGCCAGCAGCCAAGCGGTGAACACTGAAGCTTTCTTT.